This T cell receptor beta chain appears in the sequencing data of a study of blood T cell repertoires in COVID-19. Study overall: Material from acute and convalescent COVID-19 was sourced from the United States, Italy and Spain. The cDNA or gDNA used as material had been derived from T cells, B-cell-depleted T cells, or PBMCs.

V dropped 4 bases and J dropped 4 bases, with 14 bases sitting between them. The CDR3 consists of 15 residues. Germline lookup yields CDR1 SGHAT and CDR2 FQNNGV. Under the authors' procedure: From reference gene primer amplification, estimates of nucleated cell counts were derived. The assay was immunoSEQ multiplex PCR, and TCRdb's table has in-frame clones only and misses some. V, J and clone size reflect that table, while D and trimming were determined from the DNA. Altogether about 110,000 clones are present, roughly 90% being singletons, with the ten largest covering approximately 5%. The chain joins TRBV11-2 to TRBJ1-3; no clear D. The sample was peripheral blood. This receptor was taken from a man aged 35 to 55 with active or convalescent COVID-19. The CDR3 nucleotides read TGTGCCAGCAGCTCTCGGCGGCCGTCAGGAAACACCATATATTTT. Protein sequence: CASSSRRPSGNTIYF.